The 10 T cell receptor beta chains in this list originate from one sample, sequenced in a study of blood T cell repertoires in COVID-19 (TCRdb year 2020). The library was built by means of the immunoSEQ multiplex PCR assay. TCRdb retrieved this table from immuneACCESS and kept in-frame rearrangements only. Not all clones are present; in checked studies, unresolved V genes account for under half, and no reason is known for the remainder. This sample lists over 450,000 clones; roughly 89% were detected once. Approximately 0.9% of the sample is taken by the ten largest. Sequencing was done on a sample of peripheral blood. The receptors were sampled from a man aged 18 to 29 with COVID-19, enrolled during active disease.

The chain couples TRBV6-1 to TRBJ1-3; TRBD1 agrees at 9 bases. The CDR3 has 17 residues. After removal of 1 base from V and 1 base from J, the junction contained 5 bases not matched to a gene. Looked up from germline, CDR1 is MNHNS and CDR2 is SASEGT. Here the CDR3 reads CASSEEGTGRSGNTIYF. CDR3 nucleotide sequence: TGTGCCAGCAGTGAAGAGGGGACAGGGCGATCTGGAAACACCATATATTTT.

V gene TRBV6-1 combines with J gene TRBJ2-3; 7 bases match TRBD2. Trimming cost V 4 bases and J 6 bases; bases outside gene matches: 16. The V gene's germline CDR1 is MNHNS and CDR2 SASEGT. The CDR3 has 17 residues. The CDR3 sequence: CASSAAPLAPGRDTQYF. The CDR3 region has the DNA TGTGCCAGCAGTGCAGCGCCTCTAGCCCCCGGGAGGGATACGCAGTATTTT.

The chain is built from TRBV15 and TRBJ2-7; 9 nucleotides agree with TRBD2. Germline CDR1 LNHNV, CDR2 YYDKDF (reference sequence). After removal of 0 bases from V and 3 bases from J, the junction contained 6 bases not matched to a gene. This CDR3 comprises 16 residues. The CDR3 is CATSRDLAGGNYEQYF. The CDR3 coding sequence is TGTGCCACCAGCAGAGATCTGGCGGGAGGGAACTACGAGCAGTACTTC.

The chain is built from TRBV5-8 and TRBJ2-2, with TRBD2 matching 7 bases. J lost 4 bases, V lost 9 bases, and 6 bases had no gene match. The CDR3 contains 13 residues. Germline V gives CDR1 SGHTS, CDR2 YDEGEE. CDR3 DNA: TGTGCCACGCGGGGGAGGGGCACCGGGGAGCTGTTTTTT. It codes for CATRGRGTGELFF.

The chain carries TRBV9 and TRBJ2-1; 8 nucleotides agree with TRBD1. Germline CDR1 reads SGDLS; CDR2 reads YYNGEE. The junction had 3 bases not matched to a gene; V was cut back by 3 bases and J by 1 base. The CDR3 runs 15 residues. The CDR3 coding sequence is TGTGCCAGCAGCGGGGGACAGGTTTCCTACAATGAGCAGTTCTTC. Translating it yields CASSGGQVSYNEQFF.

For the CDR3, the DNA is TGTGCCAGCAGCTTCCCGGGACAGCTGACCTACGAGCAGTACTTC. This codes for CASSFPGQLTYEQYF. This chain joins TRBV5-4 and TRBJ2-7; 7 bases map to TRBD1. CDR3 length: 15 residues. Germline-derived CDR1 and CDR2 are SGHNT and YYREEE (reference sequence). V shed 2 bases and J 2 bases; nucleotides not matched to a gene: 7.

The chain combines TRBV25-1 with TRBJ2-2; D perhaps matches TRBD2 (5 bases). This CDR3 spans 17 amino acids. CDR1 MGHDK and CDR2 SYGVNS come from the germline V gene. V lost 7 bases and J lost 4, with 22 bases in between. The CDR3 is CASTNLEGRGSTGELFF. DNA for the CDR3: TGTGCCAGCACCAACCTAGAGGGCCGGGGATCCACCGGGGAGCTGTTTTTT.

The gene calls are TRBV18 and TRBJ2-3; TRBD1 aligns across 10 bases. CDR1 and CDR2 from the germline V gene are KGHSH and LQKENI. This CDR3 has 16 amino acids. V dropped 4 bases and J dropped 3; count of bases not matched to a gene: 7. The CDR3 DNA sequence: TGTGCCAGCTCACGGCGGGACAGGGGATCGACAGATACGCAGTATTTT. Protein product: CASSRRDRGSTDTQYF.

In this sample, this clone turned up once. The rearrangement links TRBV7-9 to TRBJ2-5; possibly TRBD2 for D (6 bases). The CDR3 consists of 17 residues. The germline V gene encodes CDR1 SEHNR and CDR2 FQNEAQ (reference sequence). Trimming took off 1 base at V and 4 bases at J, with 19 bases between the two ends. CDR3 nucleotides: TGTGCCAGCAGCTTAGGGAAAGGCGGAGGGGCGGGAGAGACCCAGTACTTC. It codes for CASSLGKGGGAGETQYF.

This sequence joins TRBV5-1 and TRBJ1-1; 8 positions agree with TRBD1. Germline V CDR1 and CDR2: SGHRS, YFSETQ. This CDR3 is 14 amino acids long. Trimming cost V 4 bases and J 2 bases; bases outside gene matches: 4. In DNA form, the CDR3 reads TGCGCCAGCAGCCCGGACAGGGTTAACACTGAAGCTTTCTTT. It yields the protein CASSPDRVNTEAFF. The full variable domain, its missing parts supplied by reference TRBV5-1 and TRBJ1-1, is KAGVTQTPRYLIKTRGQQVTLSCSPISGHRSVSWYQQTPGQGLQFLFEYFSETQRNKGNFPGRFSGRQFSNSRSEMNVSTLELGDSALYLCASSPDRVNTEAFFGQGTRLTVV.